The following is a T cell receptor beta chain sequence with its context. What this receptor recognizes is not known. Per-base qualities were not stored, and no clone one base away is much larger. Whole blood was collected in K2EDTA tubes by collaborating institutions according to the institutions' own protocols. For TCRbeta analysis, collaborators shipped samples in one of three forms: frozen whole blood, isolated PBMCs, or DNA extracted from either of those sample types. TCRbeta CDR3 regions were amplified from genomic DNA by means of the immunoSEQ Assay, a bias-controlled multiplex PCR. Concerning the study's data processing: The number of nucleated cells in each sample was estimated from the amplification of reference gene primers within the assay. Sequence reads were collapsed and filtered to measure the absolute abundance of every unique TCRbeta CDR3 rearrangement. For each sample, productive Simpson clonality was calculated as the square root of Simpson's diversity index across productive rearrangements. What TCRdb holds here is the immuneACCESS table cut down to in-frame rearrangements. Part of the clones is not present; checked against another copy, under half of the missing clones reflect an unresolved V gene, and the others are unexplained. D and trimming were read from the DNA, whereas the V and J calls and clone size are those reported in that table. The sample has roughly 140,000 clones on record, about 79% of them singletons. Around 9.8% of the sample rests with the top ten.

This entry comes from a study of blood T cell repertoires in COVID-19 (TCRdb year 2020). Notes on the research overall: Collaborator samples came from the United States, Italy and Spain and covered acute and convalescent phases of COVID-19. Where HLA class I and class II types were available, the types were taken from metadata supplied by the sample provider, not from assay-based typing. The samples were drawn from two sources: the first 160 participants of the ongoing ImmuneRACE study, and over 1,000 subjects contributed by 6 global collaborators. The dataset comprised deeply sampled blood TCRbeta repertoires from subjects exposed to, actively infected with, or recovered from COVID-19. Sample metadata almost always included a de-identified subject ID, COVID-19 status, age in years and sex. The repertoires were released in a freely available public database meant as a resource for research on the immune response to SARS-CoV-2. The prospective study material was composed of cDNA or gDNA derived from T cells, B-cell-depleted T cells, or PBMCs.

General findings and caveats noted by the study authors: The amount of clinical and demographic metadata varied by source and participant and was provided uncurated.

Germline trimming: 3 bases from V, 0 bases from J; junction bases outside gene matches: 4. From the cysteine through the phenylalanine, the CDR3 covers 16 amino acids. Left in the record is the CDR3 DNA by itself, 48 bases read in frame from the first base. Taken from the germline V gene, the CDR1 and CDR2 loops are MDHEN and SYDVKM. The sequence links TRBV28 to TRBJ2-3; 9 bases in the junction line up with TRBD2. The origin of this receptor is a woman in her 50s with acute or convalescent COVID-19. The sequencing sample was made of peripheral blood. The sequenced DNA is TGTGCCAGCAGTTTCTCAAGCGGGAGGAGCACAGATACGCAGTATTTT. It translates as CASSFSSGRSTDTQYF.